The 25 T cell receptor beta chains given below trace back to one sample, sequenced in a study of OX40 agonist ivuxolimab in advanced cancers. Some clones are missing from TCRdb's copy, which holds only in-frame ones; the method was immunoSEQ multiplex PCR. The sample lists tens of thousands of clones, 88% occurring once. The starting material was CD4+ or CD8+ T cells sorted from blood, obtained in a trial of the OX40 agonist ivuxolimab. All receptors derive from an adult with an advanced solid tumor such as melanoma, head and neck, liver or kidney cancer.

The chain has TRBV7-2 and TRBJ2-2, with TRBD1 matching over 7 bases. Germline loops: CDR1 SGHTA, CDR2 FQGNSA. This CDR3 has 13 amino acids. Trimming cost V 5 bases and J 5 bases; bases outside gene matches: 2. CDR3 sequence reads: CASSQTGTGELFF. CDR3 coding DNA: TGTGCCAGCAGCCAGACAGGGACCGGGGAGCTGTTTTTT.

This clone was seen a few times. The CDR3 DNA follows: TGTGCCAGCAGCTCCCATTCCGAGACAGGGTACTATGGCTACACCTTC. This encodes CASSSHSETGYYGYTF. This sequence joins TRBV7-9 and TRBJ1-2; TRBD1 matches at 7 bases. CDR1 is SEHNR and CDR2 is FQNEAQ in the germline V gene (reference sequence). The V gene end was trimmed by 4 bases and the J gene end by 3 bases; junction bases not matched to a gene: 11. The CDR3 contains 16 residues.

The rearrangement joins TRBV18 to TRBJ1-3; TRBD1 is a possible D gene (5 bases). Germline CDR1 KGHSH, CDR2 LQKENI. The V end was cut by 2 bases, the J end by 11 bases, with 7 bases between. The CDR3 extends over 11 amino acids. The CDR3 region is CASSPGAAIYF. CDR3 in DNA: TGTGCCAGCTCACCAGGGGCAGCCATATATTTT.

The CDR3 DNA follows: TGTGCCAGCAGCTTAGTACGGGTCGGAGCTGGAAACACCATATATTTT. This sequence encodes CASSLVRVGAGNTIYF. The gene calls are TRBV11-2 and TRBJ1-3; D gene uncertain. This CDR3 comprises 16 residues. Germline CDR1 is SGHAT and CDR2 is FQNNGV. Trimming shortened V by 1 base and J by 2 bases, and 12 bases separated the two germline ends. The whole variable domain, remainder taken from reference TRBV11-2 and TRBJ1-3, is EAGVAQSPRYKIIEKRQSVAFWCNPISGHATLYWYQQILGQGPKLLIQFQNNGVVDDSQLPKDRFSAERLKGVDSTLKIQPAKLEDSAVYLCASSLVRVGAGNTIYFGEGSWLTVV.

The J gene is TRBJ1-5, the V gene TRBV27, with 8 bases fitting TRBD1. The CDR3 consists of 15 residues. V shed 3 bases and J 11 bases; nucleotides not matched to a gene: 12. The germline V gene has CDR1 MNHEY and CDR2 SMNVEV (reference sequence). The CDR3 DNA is TGTGCCAGCAGTTTGGGGGGGACAGGCCTGGGTGCCCAGCATTTT. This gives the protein CASSLGGTGLGAQHF.

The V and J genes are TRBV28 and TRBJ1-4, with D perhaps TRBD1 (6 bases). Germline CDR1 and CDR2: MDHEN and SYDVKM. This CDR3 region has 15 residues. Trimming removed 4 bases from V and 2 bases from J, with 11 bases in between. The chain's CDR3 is CASSSTGMTNEKLFF. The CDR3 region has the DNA TGTGCCAGCAGTTCCACAGGGATGACTAATGAAAAACTGTTTTTT.

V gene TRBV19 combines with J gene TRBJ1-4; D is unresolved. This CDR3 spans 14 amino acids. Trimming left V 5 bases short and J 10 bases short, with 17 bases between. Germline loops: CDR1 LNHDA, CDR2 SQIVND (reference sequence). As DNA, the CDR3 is TGTGCCAGTAGTCACCGGGGAGGAGGCGGAAAACTGTTTTTT. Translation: CASSHRGGGGKLFF. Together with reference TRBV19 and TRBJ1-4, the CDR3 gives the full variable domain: DGGITQSPKYLFRKEGQNVTLSCEQNLNHDAMYWYRQDPGQGLRLIYYSQIVNDFQKGDIAEGYSVSREKKESFPLTVTSAQKNPTAFYLCASSHRGGGGKLFFGSGTQLSVL.

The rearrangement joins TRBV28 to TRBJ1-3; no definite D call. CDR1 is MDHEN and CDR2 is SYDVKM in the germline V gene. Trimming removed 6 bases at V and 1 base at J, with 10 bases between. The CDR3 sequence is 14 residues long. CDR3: CASSSPRSGNTIYF. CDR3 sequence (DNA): TGTGCCAGCAGCTCACCACGGTCTGGAAACACCATATATTTT.

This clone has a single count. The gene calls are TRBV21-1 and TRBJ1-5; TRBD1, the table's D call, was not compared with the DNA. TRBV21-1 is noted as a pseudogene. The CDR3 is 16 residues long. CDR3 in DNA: TGTGCCAGCAGCAACTCAGGCCAACCCCACTGGCGGCCCCAGCATTTT. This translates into CASSNSGQPHWRPQHF.

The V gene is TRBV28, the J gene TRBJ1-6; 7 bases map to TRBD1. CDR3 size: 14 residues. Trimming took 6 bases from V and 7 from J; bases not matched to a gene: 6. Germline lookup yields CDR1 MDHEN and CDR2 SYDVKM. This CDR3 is CASRYRDRNSPLHF. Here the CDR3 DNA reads TGTGCCAGCAGATACCGGGACAGAAATTCACCCCTCCACTTT.

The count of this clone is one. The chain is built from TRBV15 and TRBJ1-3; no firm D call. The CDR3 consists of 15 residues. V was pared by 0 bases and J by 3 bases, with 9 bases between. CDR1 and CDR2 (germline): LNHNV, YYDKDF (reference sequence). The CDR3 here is CATSRDQGFGNTIYF. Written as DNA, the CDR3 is TGTGCCACCAGCAGAGATCAAGGGTTTGGAAACACCATATATTTT.

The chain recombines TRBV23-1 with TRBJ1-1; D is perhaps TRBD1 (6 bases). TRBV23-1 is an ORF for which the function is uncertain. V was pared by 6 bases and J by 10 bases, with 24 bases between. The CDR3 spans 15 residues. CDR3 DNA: TGCGCCAGCAGGGGTTTCGATCAGGGGAAGGTGGCAGCTTTCTTT. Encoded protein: CASRGFDQGKVAAFF.

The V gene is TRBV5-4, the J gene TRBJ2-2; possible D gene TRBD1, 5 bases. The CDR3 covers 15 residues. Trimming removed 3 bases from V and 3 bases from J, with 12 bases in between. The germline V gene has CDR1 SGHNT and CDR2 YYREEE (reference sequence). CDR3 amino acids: CASSSGARDTGELFF. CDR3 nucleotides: TGTGCCAGCAGCTCTGGGGCTAGGGACACCGGGGAGCTGTTTTTT.

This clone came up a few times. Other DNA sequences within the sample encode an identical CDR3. The CDR3 loop is CASSPGGNTEAFF. CDR3 sequence (DNA): TGTGCCAGCAGCCCGGGGGGGAACACTGAAGCTTTCTTT. The rearrangement links TRBV5-5 to TRBJ1-1; TRBD1 is a possible D gene (5 bases). The CDR3 runs to 13 residues. In germline, CDR1 is SGHKS, CDR2 YYEKEE (reference sequence). The ends were cut back, 4 bases at V and 1 base at J, with 8 bases in the middle.

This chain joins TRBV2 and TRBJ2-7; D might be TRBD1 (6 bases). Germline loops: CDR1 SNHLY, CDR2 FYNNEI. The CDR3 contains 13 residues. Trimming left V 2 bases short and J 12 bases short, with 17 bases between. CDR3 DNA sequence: TGTGCCAGCAGTGAACTTCCTGGACAGTTTGGGTACTTC. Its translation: CASSELPGQFGYF. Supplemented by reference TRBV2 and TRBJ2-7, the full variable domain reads EPEVTQTPSHQVTQMGQEVILRCVPISNHLYFYWYRQILGQKVEFLVSFYNNEISEKSEIFDDQFSVERPDGSNFTLKIRSTKLEDSAMYFCASSELPGQFGYFGPGTRLTVT.

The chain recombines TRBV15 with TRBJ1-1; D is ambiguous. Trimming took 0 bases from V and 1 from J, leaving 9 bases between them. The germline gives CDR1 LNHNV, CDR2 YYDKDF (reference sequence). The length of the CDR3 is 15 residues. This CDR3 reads CATSRDPTSNTEAFF. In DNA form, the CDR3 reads TGTGCCACCAGCAGAGACCCCACTTCGAACACTGAAGCTTTCTTT.

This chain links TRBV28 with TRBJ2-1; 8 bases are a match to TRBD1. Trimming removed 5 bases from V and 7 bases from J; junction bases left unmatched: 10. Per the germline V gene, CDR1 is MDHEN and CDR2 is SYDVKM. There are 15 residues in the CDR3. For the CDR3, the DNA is TGTGCCAGCAGTGGACAGGGAGGTTTAGTTAATGAGCAGTTCTTC. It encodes CASSGQGGLVNEQFF.

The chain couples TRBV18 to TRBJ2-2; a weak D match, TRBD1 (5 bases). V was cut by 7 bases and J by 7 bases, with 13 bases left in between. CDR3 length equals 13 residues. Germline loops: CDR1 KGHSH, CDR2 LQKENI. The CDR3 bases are TGTGCCAGCTATCAGTCCCAGGGCGGGGAGCTGTTTTTT. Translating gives CASYQSQGGELFF. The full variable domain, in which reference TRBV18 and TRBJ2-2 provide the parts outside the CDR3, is NAGVMQNPRHLVRRRGQEARLRCSPMKGHSHVYWYRQLPEEGLKFMVYLQKENIIDESGMPKERFSAEFPKEGPSILRIQQVVRGDSAAYFCASYQSQGGELFFGEGSRLTVL.

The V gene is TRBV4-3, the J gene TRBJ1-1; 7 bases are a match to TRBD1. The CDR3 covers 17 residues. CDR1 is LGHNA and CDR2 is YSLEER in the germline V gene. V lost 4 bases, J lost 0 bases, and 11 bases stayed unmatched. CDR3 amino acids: CASSRNVDRAVNTEAFF. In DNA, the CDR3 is TGCGCCAGCAGCCGGAACGTCGACAGGGCGGTGAACACTGAAGCTTTCTTT.

CDR3 in DNA: TGTGCTGCGGCCGTAGACAGGGGGTGGGCAAACATTCAGTACTTC. Translation gives CAAAVDRGWANIQYF. The chain uses TRBV30 and TRBJ2-4; 9 bases align to TRBD1. Germline V CDR1 and CDR2: GTSNPN, SVGIG (reference sequence). The length of the CDR3 is 15 residues.

CDR3 residues: CASRSADREFETQYF. The CDR3 nucleotides read TGTGCAAGTCGCTCGGCGGACAGGGAGTTCGAGACCCAGTACTTC. The chain combines TRBV12-2 with TRBJ2-5; whether TRBD1, the table's D call, matches the DNA was not checked. TRBV12-2 is an annotated pseudogene. This CDR3 is 15 amino acids long.

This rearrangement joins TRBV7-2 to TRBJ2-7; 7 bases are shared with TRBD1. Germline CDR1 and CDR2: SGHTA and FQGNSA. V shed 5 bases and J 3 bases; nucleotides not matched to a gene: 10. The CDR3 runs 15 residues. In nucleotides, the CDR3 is TGTGCCAGCAGCCTCGGACAGGCCCTGATCTACGAGCAGTACTTC. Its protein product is CASSLGQALIYEQYF.

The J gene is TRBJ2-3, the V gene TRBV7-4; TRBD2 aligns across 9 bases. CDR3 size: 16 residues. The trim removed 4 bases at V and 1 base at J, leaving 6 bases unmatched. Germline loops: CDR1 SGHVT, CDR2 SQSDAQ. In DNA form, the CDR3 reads TGTGCCAGCAGCTACCCTAGCGGGGATTGCACAGATACGCAGTATTTT. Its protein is CASSYPSGDCTDTQYF.

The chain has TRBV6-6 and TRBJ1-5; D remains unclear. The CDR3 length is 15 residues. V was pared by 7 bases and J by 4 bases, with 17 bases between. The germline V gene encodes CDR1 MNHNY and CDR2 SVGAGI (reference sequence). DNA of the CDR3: TGTGCCAGCACCCCCTTCGCCGGAGGGAATCAGCCCCAGCATTTT. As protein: CASTPFAGGNQPQHF.

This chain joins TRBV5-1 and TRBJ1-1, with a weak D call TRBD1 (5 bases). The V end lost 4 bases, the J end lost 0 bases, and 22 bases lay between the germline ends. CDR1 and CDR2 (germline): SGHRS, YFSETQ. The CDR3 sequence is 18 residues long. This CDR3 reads CASSHGTPRRGMNTEAFF. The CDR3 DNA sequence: TGCGCCAGCAGCCATGGGACCCCTCGGCGAGGGATGAACACTGAAGCTTTCTTT. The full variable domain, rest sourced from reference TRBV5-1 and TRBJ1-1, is KAGVTQTPRYLIKTRGQQVTLSCSPISGHRSVSWYQQTPGQGLQFLFEYFSETQRNKGNFPGRFSGRQFSNSRSEMNVSTLELGDSALYLCASSHGTPRRGMNTEAFFGQGTRLTVV.